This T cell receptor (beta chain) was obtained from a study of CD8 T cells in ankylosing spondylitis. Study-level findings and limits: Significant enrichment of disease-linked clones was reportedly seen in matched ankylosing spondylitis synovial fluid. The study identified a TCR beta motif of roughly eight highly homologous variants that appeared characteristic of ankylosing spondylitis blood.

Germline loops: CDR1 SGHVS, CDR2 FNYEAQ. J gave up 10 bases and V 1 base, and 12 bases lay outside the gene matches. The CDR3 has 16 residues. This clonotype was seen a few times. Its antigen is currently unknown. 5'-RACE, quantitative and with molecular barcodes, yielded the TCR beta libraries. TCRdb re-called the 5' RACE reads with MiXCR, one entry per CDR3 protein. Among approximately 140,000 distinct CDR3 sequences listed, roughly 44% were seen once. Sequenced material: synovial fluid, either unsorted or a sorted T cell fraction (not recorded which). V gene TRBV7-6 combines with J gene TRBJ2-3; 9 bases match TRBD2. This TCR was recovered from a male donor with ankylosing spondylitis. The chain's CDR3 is CASSLVVRGGAYPQYF. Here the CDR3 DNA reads TGTGCCAGCAGCTTAGTGGTACGCGGGGGGGCCTATCCGCAGTATTTT.